A selection of T cell receptor beta chains follows, all from one sample in a study of blood T cells in healthy people across ages. One entry per CDR3 protein, called by TCRdb with MiXCR from the 5' RACE reads. The sample lists 780,000 or so distinct CDR3 sequences; just over 55% were seen once. Sequenced: blood. Every receptor here comes from a man aged 40-49 years in good health. CDR3s include the opening cysteine and the closing phenylalanine or tryptophan. A D gene is named only where the DNA matches it firmly. Rows may omit the clone size; those that give it use once, few, many or a size class.

abundance | len | d_gene | j_gene | v_gene | CDR3aa | CDR3nt
- | 16 | TRBD2 | TRBJ2-7 | TRBV7-9 | CASSSGLAGDTYEQYF | TGTGCCAGCAGCTCGGGACTAGCGGGAGATACCTACGAGCAGTACTTC
- | 13 | - | TRBJ2-7 | TRBV27 | CACSGGQAYEQYF | TGTGCCTGCAGTGGTGGGCAGGCCTACGAGCAGTACTTC
few | 17 | - | TRBJ2-4 | TRBV7-2 | CASSRESDSWAKNIQYF | TGTGCCAGCAGCCGTGAGTCGGACAGTTGGGCCAAAAACATTCAGTACTTC
- | 16 | TRBD1 | TRBJ2-7 | TRBV10-3 | CAISGPEDRNSYEQYF | TGTGCCATCAGTGGCCCCGAGGACAGGAACTCCTACGAGCAGTACTTC
few | 17 | TRBD2 | TRBJ2-1 | TRBV7-3 | CASSLREAGYSYNEQFF | TGTGCCAGCAGCTTAAGGGAAGCGGGGTACTCCTACAATGAGCAGTTCTTC
- | 14 | - | TRBJ2-7 | TRBV12-3/TRBV12-4 | CASTQVSGGYEQYF | TGTGCCAGCACCCAGGTATCCGGAGGCTACGAGCAGTACTTC
- | 13 | - | TRBJ2-7 | TRBV18 | CASSPVSREEQYF | TGTGCCAGCTCACCAGTTAGCCGGGAAGAGCAGTACTTC
- | 15 | - | TRBJ2-1 | TRBV5-6 | CASSFGTSSYNEQFF | TGTGCCAGCAGCTTTGGGACGAGCTCCTACAATGAGCAGTTCTTC
- | 15 | TRBD1 | TRBJ2-5 | TRBV20-1 | CSARPWDRDGETQYF | TGCAGTGCTAGACCCTGGGACAGGGACGGGGAGACCCAGTACTTC
- | 16 | TRBD2 | TRBJ2-3 | TRBV11-2 | CASSSEWTSGTDTQYF | TGTGCTAGCAGCTCAGAATGGACTAGCGGGACAGATACGCAGTATTTT
many | 14 | TRBD1 | TRBJ2-3 | TRBV6-4 | CASSDGQGADTQYF | TGTGCCAGCAGTGACGGACAGGGGGCAGATACGCAGTATTTT
- | 14 | - | TRBJ2-5 | TRBV7-9 | CASSRAGGTETQYF | TGTGCCAGCAGTCGCGCAGGGGGGACGGAGACCCAGTACTTC
few | 13 | - | TRBJ2-7 | TRBV7-3 | CASSRGAEETQYF | TGTGCCAGTTCTCGGGGGGCCGAAGAGACTCAGTACTTC
once | 14 | TRBD1 | TRBJ1-5 | TRBV20-1 | CSARGTGGNQPQHF | TGCAGTGCTAGAGGGACAGGGGGTAATCAGCCCCAGCATTTT
- | 15 | TRBD2 | TRBJ2-1 | TRBV6-5 | CASSSARGGYNEQFF | TGTGCCAGCAGTTCGGCCCGGGGGGGCTACAATGAGCAGTTCTTC
many | 13 | - | TRBJ2-3 | TRBV4-3 | CASSQDNADTQYF | TGCGCCAGCAGCCAAGATAACGCGGATACGCAGTATTTT
- | 14 | TRBD1 | TRBJ1-1 | TRBV29-1 | CSVDETGLRTEAFF | TGCAGCGTTGACGAGACAGGGTTGAGGACTGAAGCTTTCTTT